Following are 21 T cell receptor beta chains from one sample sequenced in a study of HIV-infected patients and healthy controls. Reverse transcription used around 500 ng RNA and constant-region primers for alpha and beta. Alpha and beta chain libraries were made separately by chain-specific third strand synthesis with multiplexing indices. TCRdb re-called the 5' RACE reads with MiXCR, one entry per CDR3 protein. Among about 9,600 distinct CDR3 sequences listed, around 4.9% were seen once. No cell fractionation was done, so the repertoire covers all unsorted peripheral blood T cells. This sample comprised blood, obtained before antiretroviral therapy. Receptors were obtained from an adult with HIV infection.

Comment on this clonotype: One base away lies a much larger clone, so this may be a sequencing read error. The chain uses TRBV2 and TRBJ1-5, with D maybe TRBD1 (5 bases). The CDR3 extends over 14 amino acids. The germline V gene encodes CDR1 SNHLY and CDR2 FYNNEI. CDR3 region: CASSESGFNQTQHF. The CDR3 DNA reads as TGTGCCAGCAGTGAGTCAGGGTTCAATCAGACCCAGCATTTT.

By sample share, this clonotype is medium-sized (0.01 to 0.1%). The CDR3 DNA reads as TGTGCCACCAGTGATGATAACCTACAGGGACTGGGAGGAGAGACCCAGTACTTC. Its protein is CATSDDNLQGLGGETQYF. The rearrangement uses TRBV24-1 and TRBJ2-5, with D tentatively TRBD1 or TRBD2 (6 bases each). The germline gives CDR1 KGHDR, CDR2 SFDVKD. CDR3 size: 18 residues. Trimming shortened V by 3 bases and J by 4 bases, and 23 bases separated the two germline ends.

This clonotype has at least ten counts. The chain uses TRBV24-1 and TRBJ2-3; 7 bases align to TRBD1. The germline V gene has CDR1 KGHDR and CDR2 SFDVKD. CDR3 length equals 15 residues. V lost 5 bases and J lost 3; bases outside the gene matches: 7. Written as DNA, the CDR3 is TGTGCCACCAGTGGTAGGGGGCCAGGAACAGATACGCAGTATTTT. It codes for CATSGRGPGTDTQYF.

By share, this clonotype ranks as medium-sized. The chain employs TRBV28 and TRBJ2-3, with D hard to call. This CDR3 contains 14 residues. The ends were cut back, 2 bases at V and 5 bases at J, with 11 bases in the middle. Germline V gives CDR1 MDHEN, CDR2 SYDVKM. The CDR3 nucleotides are TGTGCCAGCAGTTTAGTCCACAGCGTAGATACGCAGTATTTT. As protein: CASSLVHSVDTQYF. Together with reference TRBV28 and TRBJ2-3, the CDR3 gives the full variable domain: DVKVTQSSRYLVKRTGEKVFLECVQDMDHENMFWYRQDPGLGLRLIYFSYDVKMKEKGDIPEGYSVSREKKERFSLILESASTNQTSMYLCASSLVHSVDTQYFGPGTRLTVL.

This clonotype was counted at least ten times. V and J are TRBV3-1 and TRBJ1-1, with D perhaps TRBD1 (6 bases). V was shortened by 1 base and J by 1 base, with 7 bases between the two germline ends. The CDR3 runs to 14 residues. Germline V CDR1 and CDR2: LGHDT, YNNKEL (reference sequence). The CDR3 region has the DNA TGTGCCAGCAGCCAAGGGACAGCGAACACTGAAGCTTTCTTT. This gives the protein CASSQGTANTEAFF.

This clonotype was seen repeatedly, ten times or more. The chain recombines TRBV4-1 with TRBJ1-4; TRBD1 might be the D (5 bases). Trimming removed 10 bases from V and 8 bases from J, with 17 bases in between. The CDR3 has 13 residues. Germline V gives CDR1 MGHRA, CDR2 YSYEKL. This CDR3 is CATSVQGREKLFF. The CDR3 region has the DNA TGCGCCACCTCTGTTCAGGGCAGAGAAAAACTGTTTTTT.

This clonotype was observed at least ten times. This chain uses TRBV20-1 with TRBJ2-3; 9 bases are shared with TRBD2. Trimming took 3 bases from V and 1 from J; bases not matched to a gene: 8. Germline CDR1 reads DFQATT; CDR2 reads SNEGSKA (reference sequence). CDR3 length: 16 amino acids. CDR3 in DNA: TGCAGTGCTAGGCCACGACTAGCGGAGCGCACAGATACGCAGTATTTT. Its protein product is CSARPRLAERTDTQYF.

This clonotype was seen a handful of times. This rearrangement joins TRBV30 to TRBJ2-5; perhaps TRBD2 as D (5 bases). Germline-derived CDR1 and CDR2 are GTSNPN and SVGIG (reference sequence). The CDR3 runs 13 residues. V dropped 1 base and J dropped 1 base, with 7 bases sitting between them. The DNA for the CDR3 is TGTGCCTGGAGTGGGGAGATCCAAGAGACCCAGTACTTC. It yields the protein CAWSGEIQETQYF.

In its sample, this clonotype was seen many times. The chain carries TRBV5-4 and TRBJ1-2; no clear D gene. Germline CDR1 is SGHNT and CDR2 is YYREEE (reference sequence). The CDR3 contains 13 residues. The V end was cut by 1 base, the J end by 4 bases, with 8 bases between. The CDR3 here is CASSLQSVYGYTF. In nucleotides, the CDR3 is TGTGCCAGCAGCTTGCAGTCAGTCTATGGCTACACCTTC. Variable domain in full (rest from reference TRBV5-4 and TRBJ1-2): ETGVTQSPTHLIKTRGQQVTLRCSSQSGHNTVSWYQQALGQGPQFIFQYYREEENGRGNFPPRFSGLQFPNYSSELNVNALELDDSALYLCASSLQSVYGYTFGSGTRLTVV.

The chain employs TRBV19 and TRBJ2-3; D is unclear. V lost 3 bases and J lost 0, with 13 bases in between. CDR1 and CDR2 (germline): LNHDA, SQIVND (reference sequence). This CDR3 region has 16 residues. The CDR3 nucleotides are TGTGCCAGTAGTATGCTTGACGTATTTAGCACAGATACGCAGTATTTT. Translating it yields CASSMLDVFSTDTQYF.

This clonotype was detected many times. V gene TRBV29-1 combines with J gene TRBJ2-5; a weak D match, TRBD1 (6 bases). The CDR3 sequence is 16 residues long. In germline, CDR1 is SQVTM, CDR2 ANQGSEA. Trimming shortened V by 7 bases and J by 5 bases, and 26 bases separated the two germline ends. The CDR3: CSGDGVGHADSETQYF. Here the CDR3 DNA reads TGCAGCGGCGACGGGGTGGGACACGCCGATTCGGAGACCCAGTACTTC.

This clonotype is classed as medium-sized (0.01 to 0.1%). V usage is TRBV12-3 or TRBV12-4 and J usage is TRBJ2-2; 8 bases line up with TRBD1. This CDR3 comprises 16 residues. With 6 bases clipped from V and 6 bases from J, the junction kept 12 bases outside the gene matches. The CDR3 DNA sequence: TGTGCCAGCAGGCCCGGACAGGGTGATTGGGCCGGGGAGCTGTTTTTT. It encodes CASRPGQGDWAGELFF.

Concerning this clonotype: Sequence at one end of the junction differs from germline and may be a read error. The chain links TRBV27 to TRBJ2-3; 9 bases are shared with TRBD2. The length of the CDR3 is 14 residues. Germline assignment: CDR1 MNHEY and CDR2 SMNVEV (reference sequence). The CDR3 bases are TGTGCCACCGCCTTTGGGACTAGCATAGATACGCAGTATTTT. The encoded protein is CATAFGTSIDTQYF.

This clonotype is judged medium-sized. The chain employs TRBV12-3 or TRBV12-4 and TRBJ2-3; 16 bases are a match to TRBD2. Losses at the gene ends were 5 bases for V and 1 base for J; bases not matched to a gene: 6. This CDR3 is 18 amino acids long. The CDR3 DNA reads TGTGCCAGCAGTCTTCGAGGGACTAGCGGGAGGGGCACAGATACGCAGTATTTT. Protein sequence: CASSLRGTSGRGTDTQYF.

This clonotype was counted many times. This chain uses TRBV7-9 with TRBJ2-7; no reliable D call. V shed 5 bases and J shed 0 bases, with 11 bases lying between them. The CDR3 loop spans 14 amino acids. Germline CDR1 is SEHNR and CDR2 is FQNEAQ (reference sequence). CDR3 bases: TGTGCCAGCAGCCCCGACGGGTACTCCTACGAGCAGTACTTC. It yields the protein CASSPDGYSYEQYF.

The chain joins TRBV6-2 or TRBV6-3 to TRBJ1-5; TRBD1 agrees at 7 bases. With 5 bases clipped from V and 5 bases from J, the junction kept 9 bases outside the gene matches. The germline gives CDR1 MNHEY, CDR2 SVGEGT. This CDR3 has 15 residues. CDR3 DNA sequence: TGTGCCAGCAGTGCCGCGACAGGGAGACATCAGCCCCAGCATTTT. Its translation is CASSAATGRHQPQHF.

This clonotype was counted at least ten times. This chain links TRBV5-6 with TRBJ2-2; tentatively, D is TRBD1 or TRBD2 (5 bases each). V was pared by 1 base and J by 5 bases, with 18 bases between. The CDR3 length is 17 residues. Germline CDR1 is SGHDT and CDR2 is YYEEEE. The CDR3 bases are TGTGCCAGCAGCTTGATATTCTTCCGGGGCGGGACCGGGGAGCTGTTTTTT. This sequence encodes CASSLIFFRGGTGELFF.

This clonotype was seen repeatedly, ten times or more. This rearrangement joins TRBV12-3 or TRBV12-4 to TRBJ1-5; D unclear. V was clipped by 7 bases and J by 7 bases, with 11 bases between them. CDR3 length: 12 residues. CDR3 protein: CASTRSQQPQHF. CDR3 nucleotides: TGTGCCAGCACCCGTTCGCAGCAGCCCCAGCATTTT.

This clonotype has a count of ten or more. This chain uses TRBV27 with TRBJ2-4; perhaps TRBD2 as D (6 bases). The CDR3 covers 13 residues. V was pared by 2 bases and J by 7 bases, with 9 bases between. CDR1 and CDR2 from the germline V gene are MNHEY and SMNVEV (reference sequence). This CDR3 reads CASSLRLGNIQYF. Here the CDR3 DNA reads TGTGCCAGCAGTTTAAGACTAGGCAACATTCAGTACTTC.

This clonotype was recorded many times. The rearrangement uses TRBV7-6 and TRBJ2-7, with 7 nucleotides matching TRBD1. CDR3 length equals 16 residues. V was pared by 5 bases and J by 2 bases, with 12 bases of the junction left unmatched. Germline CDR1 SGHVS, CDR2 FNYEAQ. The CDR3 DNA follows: TGTGCCAGCAGCCCCCGGACAGGAGCAGGGACCTACGAGCAGTACTTC. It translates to CASSPRTGAGTYEQYF. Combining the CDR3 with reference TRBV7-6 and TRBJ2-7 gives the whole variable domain GAGVSQSPRYKVTKRGQDVALRCDPISGHVSLYWYRQALGQGPEFLTYFNYEAQQDKSGLPNDRFSAERPEGSISTLTIQRTEQRDSAMYRCASSPRTGAGTYEQYFGPGTRLTVT.

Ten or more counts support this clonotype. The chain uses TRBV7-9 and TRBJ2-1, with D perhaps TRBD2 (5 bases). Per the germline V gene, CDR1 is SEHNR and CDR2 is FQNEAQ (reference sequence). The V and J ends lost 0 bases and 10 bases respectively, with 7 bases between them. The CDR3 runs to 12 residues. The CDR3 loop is CASSLAPGEQFF. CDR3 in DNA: TGTGCCAGCAGCTTAGCACCGGGGGAGCAGTTCTTC.